Detailed here is one TCR beta chain. What it recognizes is unknown. This entry belongs to a study of shared clonotypes between healthy human individuals. Study-level background: A couple of women and a few men aged 18 to 49 made up the donors.

Study results and caveats: Larger richness was generally estimated for naive than memory subsets.

Running of the assay took place at deep level. The protocol was immunoSEQ multiplex PCR, while the TCRdb copy is restricted to in-frame clones and leaves out a portion. The sample has 1.6 million or so clones; roughly 95% are singletons. V was shortened by 4 bases and J by 8 bases, with 6 bases between the two germline ends. The germline gives CDR1 MNHEY, CDR2 SVGAGI. The CDR3 is made up of 11 amino acids. The V call is TRBV6-5, the J call TRBJ2-1; no clear D gene. This sequence was found in a young man in good health. Sample: naive CD4+ T cells sorted from blood. The subset was: CD45RA+ positively selected. The CDR3 sequence is CASSFQYEQFF. CDR3 sequence (DNA): TGTGCCAGCAGTTTCCAATATGAGCAGTTCTTC.